This record looks at one T cell receptor (beta chain) sequence and its context. Its cognate antigen is unknown. Trimming removed 1 base from V and 12 bases from J; junction bases left unmatched: 9. CDR1 and CDR2 (germline): SGHAT, FQNNGV. The CDR3 extends over 14 amino acids. One entry per CDR3 protein, called by TCRdb with MiXCR from the reads. This sample has a few hundred thousand distinct CDR3 sequences; 20% to 25% occur once, and the top ten carry roughly 14%. The source of the sample is a study of T cell repertoires in cytomegalovirus infection. About the research overall: Matching HLA type and CMV infection were both indicated by public TCR beta signatures.

The sequence was obtained from a human donor in good health (CMV status not recorded). Some clones in this sample may be carry-over from other donors' samples. Sample: cultured PBMCs, taken from culture after CMV antigen stimulation. The rearrangement joins TRBV11-2 to TRBJ2-1; 7 bases fit TRBD2. CDR3 loop: CASSLAPGSGPQFF. DNA of the CDR3: TGTGCCAGCAGCTTAGCCCCCGGTAGCGGGCCGCAGTTCTTC. The entire variable domain, with the rest obtained from reference TRBV11-2 and TRBJ2-1, is as follows: EAGVAQSPRYKIIEKRQSVAFWCNPISGHATLYWYQQILGQGPKLLIQFQNNGVVDDSQLPKDRFSAERLKGVDSTLKIQPAKLEDSAVYLCASSLAPGSGPQFFGPGTRLTVL.